This entry lists 8 T cell receptor beta chains sequenced from one sample in a study of cytomegalovirus exposure and HLA in healthy donors. Generated by immunoSEQ multiplex PCR, the TCRdb table keeps only in-frame clones and is missing some. Here the sample spans tens of thousands of clones, 94% being singletons. Sequencing was performed on PBMCs. The receptor source for this set is a woman in her late teens or twenties in good health and CMV-seronegative.

The chain uses TRBV5-1 and TRBJ2-5, with D perhaps matching TRBD1 (6 bases). Germline V gives CDR1 SGHRS, CDR2 YFSETQ. With 6 bases removed from V and 2 bases from J, the gap between germline ends came to 14 bases. The CDR3 extends over 14 amino acids. The chain's CDR3 is CASTEVTGQETQYF. The CDR3 coding sequence is TGCGCCAGCACCGAAGTAACAGGGCAAGAGACCCAGTACTTC.

In nucleotides, the CDR3 is TGTGCCAGCAGCTTACCCCGACAGTCTCATCTCTCTGGGGCCAACGTCCTGACTTTC. It codes for CASSLPRQSHLSGANVLTF. V and J are TRBV7-8 and TRBJ2-6; D perhaps matches TRBD1 (5 bases). This CDR3 comprises 19 residues. The germline V gene encodes CDR1 SGHVS and CDR2 FQNEAQ. Trimming removed 2 bases from V and 0 bases from J, with 17 bases in between.

This clone was detected only once. This chain uses TRBV5-1 with TRBJ2-7, with D possibly TRBD1 on 6 matching bases. From germline, CDR1 is SGHRS and CDR2 YFSETQ. Trimming removed 3 bases from V and 2 bases from J, with 15 bases in between. The length of the CDR3 is 15 residues. The CDR3 loop is CASSSRQVPTYEQYF. CDR3 in DNA: TGCGCCAGCAGCTCCCGACAGGTCCCTACCTACGAGCAGTACTTC.

This clone showed up just once. This rearrangement joins TRBV19 to TRBJ1-2; 10 nucleotides align to TRBD1. V shed 3 bases, J shed 8 bases, and the junction held 6 bases outside the gene matches. CDR3 length equals 14 residues. Per germline, CDR1 LNHDA and CDR2 SQIVND (reference sequence). The CDR3 coding sequence is TGTGCCAGTAGTATCCTGACAGGGGGCGACGGCTACACCTTC. It codes for CASSILTGGDGYTF.

The sample holds one count of this clone. The chain couples TRBV28 to TRBJ2-7; 9 bases align to TRBD1. CDR3 length equals 15 residues. V lost 6 bases, J lost 4 bases, and 10 bases stayed unmatched. Germline assignment: CDR1 MDHEN and CDR2 SYDVKM. CDR3 loop: CASRQVGQGGYEQYF. The CDR3 bases are TGTGCCAGCAGGCAGGTGGGACAGGGAGGTTACGAGCAGTACTTC.

The chain uses TRBV27 and TRBJ2-3; TRBD2 might be the D (6 bases). Germline-derived CDR1 and CDR2 are MNHEY and SMNVEV (reference sequence). The CDR3 is 14 residues long. The V gene lost 4 bases and the J gene lost 0 bases, with 8 bases spanning the gap. For the CDR3, the DNA is TGTGCCAGCAGTTCCGGGACTAGCACAGATACGCAGTATTTT. Translated: CASSSGTSTDTQYF.

CDR3 residues: CASSESAGLVYNEQFF. CDR3 DNA: TGTGCCAGCAGTGAATCGGCGGGACTAGTCTACAATGAGCAGTTCTTC. V gene TRBV25-1 combines with J gene TRBJ2-1; 8 bases fit TRBD2. With 1 base clipped from V and 3 bases from J, the junction kept 5 bases outside the gene matches. CDR3 length equals 16 residues. Germline V CDR1 and CDR2: MGHDK, SYGVNS.

CDR3 bases: TGCGCCAGCAGTGAGTCTAGCGGGAGGGCCAGGGGTACCGGCTCTGGGGCCAACGTCCTGACTTTC. Residues: CASSESSGRARGTGSGANVLTF. The J gene is TRBJ2-6, the V gene TRBV10-2; TRBD2 agrees at 11 bases. Germline V gene data show CDR1 as WSHSY and CDR2 as SAAADI. V trimming: 0 bases; J trimming: 0 bases; junction bases outside the gene matches: 13. The CDR3 extends over 22 amino acids.